The 13 T cell receptor beta chains listed next were all sequenced from one sample in a study of T cell clonotyping in hematopoietic cell transplantation. The method was immunoSEQ multiplex PCR; TCRdb's version includes in-frame clones alone and lacks a portion of them. The sample records just over 8,500 clones, roughly 85% being singletons. The sample here was PBMCs, taken 180 days after allogeneic stem cell transplant. These receptors were taken from a female patient aged 30 to 40 who had an allogeneic stem cell transplant, so the T cells may come from the graft donor. Some clones in this sample may be carry-over from other donors' samples.

The chain couples TRBV6-6 to TRBJ1-2, with a possible D match to TRBD1 (5 bases). CDR1 is MNHNY and CDR2 is SVGAGI in the germline V gene (reference sequence). This CDR3 has 12 residues. The V gene lost 6 bases and the J gene lost 8 bases, with 13 bases spanning the gap. The CDR3 sequence: CASSPLGTGYTF. The DNA for the CDR3 is TGTGCCAGCAGCCCGTTAGGGACCGGCTACACCTTC.

J is TRBJ2-5 and V is TRBV19; tentative D call: TRBD2 (6 bases). The CDR3 has 15 residues. CDR1 is LNHDA, CDR2 SQIVND, per germline (reference sequence). Trimming left V 0 bases short and J 4 bases short, with 12 bases between. The CDR3 is CASSIDRGRRETQYF. The CDR3 DNA reads TGTGCCAGTAGTATAGATCGGGGGAGGCGAGAGACCCAGTACTTC.

This chain links TRBV11-1 with TRBJ2-7; 7 nucleotides line up with TRBD1. This CDR3 spans 13 amino acids. Trimming removed 5 bases from V and 3 bases from J; junction bases left unmatched: 4. CDR1 is SGHAT, CDR2 FQDESV, per germline (reference sequence). CDR3 sequence (DNA): TGTGCCAGCAGCCGGACAGGTCGCTACGAGCAGTACTTC. It yields the protein CASSRTGRYEQYF.

The chain links TRBV23-1 to TRBJ1-5, with 7 bases that match TRBD1. TRBV23-1 is an ORF for which the function is uncertain. J lost 5 bases, V lost 4 bases, and 5 bases had no gene match. The CDR3 is 14 residues long. For the CDR3, the DNA is TGCGCCAGCAGTCGACAGGGAAAGGATCAGCCCCAGCATTTT. Translating it yields CASSRQGKDQPQHF.

This chain joins TRBV4-3 and TRBJ2-1, with 9 bases fitting TRBD2. Germline values: CDR1 LGHNA, CDR2 YSLEER. The CDR3 runs to 16 residues. J was trimmed by 6 bases and V by 0 bases; bases with no gene match: 6. CDR3 nucleotide sequence: TGCGCCAGCAGCCAAGATAGGGCTAGCGGGGCCAATGAGCAGTTCTTC. Translation: CASSQDRASGANEQFF.

The chain has TRBV6-5 and TRBJ2-3; a weak D match, TRBD2 (5 bases). The CDR3 contains 14 residues. The germline V gene encodes CDR1 MNHEY and CDR2 SVGAGI. V was clipped by 5 bases and J by 1 base, with 10 bases between them. The DNA of the CDR3 is TGTGCCAGCAGTCCCCTCGGGGGCACAGATACGCAGTATTTT. It yields the protein CASSPLGGTDTQYF.

J is TRBJ2-3 and V is TRBV11-3, with unresolved D. V lost 5 bases and J 8 bases, leaving 23 bases between the germline ends. Looked up from germline, CDR1 is SGHNT and CDR2 is YENEEA. CDR3 length: 16 residues. Here the CDR3 reads CASSHIVGRFIGTQYF. CDR3 DNA sequence: TGTGCCAGCAGCCACATCGTCGGCCGGTTCATAGGTACGCAGTATTTT. The full variable domain, in which reference TRBV11-3 and TRBJ2-3 provide the parts outside the CDR3, is EAGVVQSPRYKIIEKKQPVAFWCNPISGHNTLYWYLQNLGQGPELLIRYENEEAVDDSQLPKDRFSAERLKGVDSTLKIQPAELGDSAVYLCASSHIVGRFIGTQYFGPGTRLTVL.

A single count supports this clone. The genes are TRBV7-2 and TRBJ1-2, with 8 bases matching TRBD1. Germline CDR1 SGHTA, CDR2 FQGNSA. The V segment lost 5 bases and the J segment 0 bases; nucleotides outside the gene matches: 5. This CDR3 is 15 amino acids long. This chain's CDR3 is CASSPWGQANYGYTF. DNA of the CDR3: TGTGCCAGCAGCCCCTGGGGACAGGCTAACTATGGCTACACCTTC.

This chain joins TRBV6-4 and TRBJ1-4; D gene uncertain. The germline V gene encodes CDR1 MRHNA and CDR2 SNTAGT. V lost 5 bases and J lost 6, with 1 base in between. The CDR3 contains 10 residues. This CDR3 reads CASSHEKLFF. DNA of the CDR3: TGTGCCAGCAGTCATGAAAAACTGTTTTTT.

The rearrangement links TRBV9 to TRBJ2-3; 7 bases line up with TRBD1. From germline, CDR1 is SGDLS and CDR2 YYNGEE. The CDR3 has 16 amino acids. V lost 1 base and J lost 4; bases outside the gene matches: 9. CDR3 sequence: CASSVSVDRDADTQYF. DNA for the CDR3: TGTGCCAGCAGCGTAAGTGTAGACAGGGACGCAGATACGCAGTATTTT. Based on the CDR3 plus reference TRBV9 and TRBJ2-3, the full variable domain is DSGVTQTPKHLITATGQRVTLRCSPRSGDLSVYWYQQSLDQGLQFLIQYYNGEERAKGNILERFSAQQFPDLHSELNLSSLELGDSALYFCASSVSVDRDADTQYFGPGTRLTVL.

The V and J genes are TRBV5-1 and TRBJ2-2; 13 nucleotides agree with TRBD2. This CDR3 region has 18 residues. Per the germline V gene, CDR1 is SGHRS and CDR2 is YFSETQ. J gave up 8 bases and V 0 bases, and 10 bases lay outside the gene matches. The CDR3 loop reads CASSLGGLAGAHPGELFF. As DNA, the CDR3 is TGCGCCAGCAGCTTGGGCGGACTAGCGGGGGCACACCCAGGGGAGCTGTTTTTT.

This clone came up a few times. The chain is built from TRBV5-1 and TRBJ1-2; 9 bases are a match to TRBD1. This CDR3 contains 15 residues. V dropped 0 bases and J dropped 9; count of bases not matched to a gene: 9. The V gene's germline CDR1 is SGHRS and CDR2 YFSETQ. Written as DNA, the CDR3 is TGCGCCAGCAGCTTGGTAGGGGGGACAGGGTCTAGCTACACCTTC. As protein: CASSLVGGTGSSYTF.

The chain employs TRBV30 and TRBJ1-2, with D uncertain. The germline V gene has CDR1 GTSNPN and CDR2 SVGIG (reference sequence). The length of the CDR3 is 13 residues. Trimming shortened V by 4 bases and J by 4 bases, and 13 bases separated the two germline ends. This CDR3 is CAWNRGSGYGYTF. CDR3 nucleotide sequence: TGTGCCTGGAACAGAGGGTCCGGCTATGGCTACACCTTC.